The next 14 T cell receptor beta chains were all read from a single sample in a study of memory CD4+ T cells and cytomegalovirus serostatus. The sort gate was single viable CD3+CD4+CD8-CD45RO+ cells for memory CD4+ T cells. Here immunoSEQ multiplex PCR was the method, and the copy in TCRdb shows in-frame clones only, minus some. The sample has 46,000 or so clones, 77% seen once. Sequencing was done on a sample of memory CD4+ T cells from blood. These receptors were collected from an adult in good health and CMV-seronegative.

The V call is TRBV5-1, the J call TRBJ2-5; maybe TRBD1 (6 bases). The CDR3 contains 14 residues. Germline lookup yields CDR1 SGHRS and CDR2 YFSETQ. Trimming took 0 bases from V and 3 from J, leaving 9 bases between them. The CDR3 DNA reads TGCGCCAGCAGCTTGGATGCAGGGGAAGAGACCCAGTACTTC. It codes for CASSLDAGEETQYF. The entire variable domain, with the rest obtained from reference TRBV5-1 and TRBJ2-5, is as follows: KAGVTQTPRYLIKTRGQQVTLSCSPISGHRSVSWYQQTPGQGLQFLFEYFSETQRNKGNFPGRFSGRQFSNSRSEMNVSTLELGDSALYLCASSLDAGEETQYFGPGTRLLVL.

This clone is judged medium-sized. The V call is TRBV7-2, the J call TRBJ2-6, with a weak D call TRBD1 (5 bases). Germline V gives CDR1 SGHTA, CDR2 FQGNSA. CDR3 length: 17 residues. V gave up 0 bases and J gave up 1 base, with 10 bases separating them. The CDR3 DNA reads TGTGCCAGCAGCTTAGCGACAGTTTTGTCTGGGGCCAACGTCCTGACTTTC. As protein: CASSLATVLSGANVLTF. Combining the CDR3 with reference TRBV7-2 and TRBJ2-6 gives the whole variable domain GAGVSQSPSNKVTEKGKDVELRCDPISGHTALYWYRQSLGQGLEFLIYFQGNSAPDKSGLPSDRFSAERTGGSVSTLTIQRTQQEDSAVYLCASSLATVLSGANVLTFGAGSRLTVL.

The V gene is TRBV6-1, the J gene TRBJ1-2; D unclear. Trimming cost V 7 bases and J 4 bases, with 13 bases left between them. This CDR3 contains 13 residues. Germline V gene lookup returns CDR1 MNHNS and CDR2 SASEGT. The CDR3 sequence: CASITSVGYGYTF. DNA for the CDR3: TGTGCCAGCATTACTTCAGTTGGCTATGGCTACACCTTC.

The table lists this clone with a few counts. The chain uses TRBV5-6 and TRBJ2-5; 14 positions agree with TRBD2. Germline assignment: CDR1 SGHDT and CDR2 YYEEEE. Germline trimming cut 6 bases from V and 4 bases from J; bases unmatched to any gene: 14. This CDR3 is built from 18 residues. CDR3 sequence: CASTTSGLAGDWGETQYF. The CDR3, as DNA: TGTGCCAGCACCACCTCGGGACTAGCGGGGGATTGGGGAGAGACCCAGTACTTC.

The CDR3 spells CASSLNNNEQFF. The CDR3 DNA is TGTGCCAGCAGCTTAAATAACAATGAGCAGTTCTTC. The chain uses TRBV11-3 and TRBJ2-1; D gene unclear. Germline CDR1 SGHNT, CDR2 YENEEA. The V end was cut by 2 bases, the J end by 5 bases, with 4 bases between. The CDR3 is 12 amino acids. The full variable domain, completed using reference TRBV11-3 and TRBJ2-1, is EAGVVQSPRYKIIEKKQPVAFWCNPISGHNTLYWYLQNLGQGPELLIRYENEEAVDDSQLPKDRFSAERLKGVDSTLKIQPAELGDSAVYLCASSLNNNEQFFGPGTRLTVL.

The genes are TRBV7-9 and TRBJ2-7; 10 nucleotides match TRBD2. The junction had 7 bases not matched to a gene; V was cut back by 5 bases and J by 6 bases. Germline assignment: CDR1 SEHNR and CDR2 FQNEAQ (reference sequence). The CDR3 length is 14 residues. The CDR3 sequence: CASSEGLAETEQYF. The CDR3 DNA is TGTGCCAGCAGCGAAGGACTAGCGGAGACCGAGCAGTACTTC.

The DNA of the CDR3 is TGTGCCAGCAGTGTTCCAGAGTCCTACGAGCAGTACTTC. This gives the protein CASSVPESYEQYF. V is TRBV6-1 and J is TRBJ2-7; no definite D call. Germline assignment: CDR1 MNHNS and CDR2 SASEGT. The CDR3 length is 13 residues. V was shortened by 4 bases and J by 1 base, with 8 bases between the two germline ends.

The rearrangement links TRBV6-5 to TRBJ1-1; D gene ambiguous. V was clipped by 7 bases and J by 1 base, with 4 bases between them. Looked up from germline, CDR1 is MNHEY and CDR2 is SVGAGI. The CDR3 runs to 11 residues. CDR3 DNA sequence: TGTGCCAGCACTCGGAACACTGAAGCTTTCTTT. Amino acid sequence: CASTRNTEAFF.

This sequence joins TRBV9 and TRBJ1-1; a weak D match, TRBD1 (6 bases). This CDR3 has 13 residues. Germline CDR1 SGDLS, CDR2 YYNGEE. Between the trimmed V and J ends, which lost 2 bases and 5 bases, there was a span of 10 bases. The CDR3 nucleotides read TGTGCCAGCAGCGTTGAAACAGGGACTGAAGCTTTCTTT. This encodes CASSVETGTEAFF.

V usage is TRBV6-1 and J usage is TRBJ1-5; 9 nucleotides align to TRBD1. Per germline, CDR1 MNHNS and CDR2 SASEGT. The CDR3 covers 14 residues. V lost 8 bases to trimming and J lost 6 bases; unmatched junction nucleotides: 8. CDR3 protein: CASVGQGYIQPQHF. DNA of the CDR3: TGTGCCAGCGTCGGACAGGGGTATATTCAGCCCCAGCATTTT.

The rearrangement uses TRBV2 and TRBJ2-1, with D unclear. The germline V gene has CDR1 SNHLY and CDR2 FYNNEI. Trimming removed 6 bases from V and 5 bases from J, with 14 bases in between. The CDR3 has 14 residues. The CDR3 is CASRGSPMDNEQFF. As DNA, the CDR3 is TGTGCCAGCAGGGGTAGTCCTATGGACAATGAGCAGTTCTTC.

A word on this clone: Other nucleotide sequences in the sample specify the same CDR3. The chain recombines TRBV9 with TRBJ1-3, with D possibly matching TRBD1 (6 bases). Deletions cut 2 bases from V and 0 bases from J, with 9 bases between. The germline gives CDR1 SGDLS, CDR2 YYNGEE. The CDR3 extends over 15 amino acids. CDR3 protein: CASSVQGTSGNTIYF. As DNA, the CDR3 is TGTGCCAGCAGCGTGCAGGGGACCTCTGGAAACACCATATATTTT.

V usage is TRBV14 and J usage is TRBJ2-3; 7 nucleotides agree with TRBD2. Germline CDR1 and CDR2: SGHDN and FVKESK. The CDR3 extends over 14 amino acids. The J segment lost 2 bases and the V segment lost 8 bases, leaving 7 bases of the junction unmatched. The CDR3 sequence: CASSPAGVTDTQYF. CDR3 DNA: TGTGCCAGCTCCCCTGCGGGGGTCACAGATACGCAGTATTTT.

The chain has TRBV10-3 and TRBJ2-2, with 12 bases matching TRBD2. With 6 bases clipped from V and 5 bases from J, the junction kept 1 base outside the gene matches. This CDR3 is 14 amino acids long. The V gene's germline CDR1 is ENHRY and CDR2 SYGVKD. The CDR3 loop is CAISGTSGTGELFF. DNA of the CDR3: TGTGCCATCAGCGGGACTAGCGGGACCGGGGAGCTGTTTTTT.